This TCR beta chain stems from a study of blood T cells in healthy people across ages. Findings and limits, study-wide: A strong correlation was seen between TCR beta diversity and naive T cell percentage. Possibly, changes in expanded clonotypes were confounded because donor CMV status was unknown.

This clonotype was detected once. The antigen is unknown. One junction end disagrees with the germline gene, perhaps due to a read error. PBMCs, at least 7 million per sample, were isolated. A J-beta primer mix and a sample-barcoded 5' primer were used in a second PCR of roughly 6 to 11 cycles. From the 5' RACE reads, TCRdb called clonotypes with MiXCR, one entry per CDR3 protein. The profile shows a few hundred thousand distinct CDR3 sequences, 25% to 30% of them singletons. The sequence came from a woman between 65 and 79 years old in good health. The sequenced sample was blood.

The CDR3 region is CSAVEQLTSGADVLTF. In nucleotides, the CDR3 is TGCAGCGCTGTGGAGCAATTAACCTCTGGGGCCGACGTCCTGACTTTC. This sequence joins TRBV29-1 and TRBJ2-6, with TRBD1 as a possible D gene (5 bases). The CDR3 is made up of 16 amino acids. Germline CDR1 and CDR2: SQVTM and ANQGSEA.